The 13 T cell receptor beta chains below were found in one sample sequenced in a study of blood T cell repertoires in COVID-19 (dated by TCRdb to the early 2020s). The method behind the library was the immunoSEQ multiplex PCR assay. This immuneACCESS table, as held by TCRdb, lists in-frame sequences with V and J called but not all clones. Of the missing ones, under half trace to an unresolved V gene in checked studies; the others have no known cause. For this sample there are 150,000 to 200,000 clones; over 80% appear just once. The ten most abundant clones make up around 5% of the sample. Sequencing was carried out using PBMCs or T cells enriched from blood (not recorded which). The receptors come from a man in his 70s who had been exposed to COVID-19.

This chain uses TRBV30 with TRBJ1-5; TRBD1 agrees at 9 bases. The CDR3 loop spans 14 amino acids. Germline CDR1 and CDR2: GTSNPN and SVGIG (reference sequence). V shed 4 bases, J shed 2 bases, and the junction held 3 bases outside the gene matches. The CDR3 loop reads CAWKGQGGNQPQHF. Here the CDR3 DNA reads TGTGCCTGGAAGGGACAGGGTGGCAATCAGCCCCAGCATTTT.

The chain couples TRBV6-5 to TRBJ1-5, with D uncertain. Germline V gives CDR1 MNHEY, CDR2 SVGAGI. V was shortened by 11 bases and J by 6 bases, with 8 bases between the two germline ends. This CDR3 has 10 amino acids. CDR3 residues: CAPRGQPQHF. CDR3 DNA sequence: TGTGCCCCCCGGGGTCAGCCCCAGCATTTT.

The CDR3 coding sequence is TGTGCCAGCAGTTACCACGGACTAGCGGGAGTAAGGATGGGCCTAAACTACGAGCAGTACTTC. Its translation is CASSYHGLAGVRMGLNYEQYF. The gene calls are TRBV6-2 or TRBV6-3 and TRBJ2-7; 13 bases map to TRBD2. The germline CDR1 and CDR2 sequences are MNHEY and SVGEGT. Trimming took 2 bases from V and 3 from J; bases not matched to a gene: 19. This CDR3 has 21 residues.

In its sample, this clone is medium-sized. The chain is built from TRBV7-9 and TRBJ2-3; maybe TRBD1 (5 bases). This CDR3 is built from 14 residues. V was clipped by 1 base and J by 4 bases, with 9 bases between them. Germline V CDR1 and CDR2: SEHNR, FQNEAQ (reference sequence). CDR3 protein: CASSLDLGPDTQYF. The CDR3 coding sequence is TGTGCCAGCAGCTTAGATCTGGGGCCAGATACGCAGTATTTT.

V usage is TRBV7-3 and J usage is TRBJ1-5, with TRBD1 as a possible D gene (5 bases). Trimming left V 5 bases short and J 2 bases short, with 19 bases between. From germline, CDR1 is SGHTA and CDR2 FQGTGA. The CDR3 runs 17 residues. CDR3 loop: CASSRQARVVGNQPQHF. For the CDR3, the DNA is TGTGCCAGCAGCCGCCAAGCCAGGGTTGTGGGCAATCAGCCCCAGCATTTT.

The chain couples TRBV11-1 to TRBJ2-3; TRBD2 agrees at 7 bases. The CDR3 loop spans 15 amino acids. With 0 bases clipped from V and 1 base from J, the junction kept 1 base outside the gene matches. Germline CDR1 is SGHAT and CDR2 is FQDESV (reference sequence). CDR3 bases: TGTGCCAGCAGCTTAGCTCGGGGGGGCACAGATACGCAGTATTTT. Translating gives CASSLARGGTDTQYF. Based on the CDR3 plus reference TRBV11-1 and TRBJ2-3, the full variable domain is EAEVAQSPRYKITEKSQAVAFWCDPISGHATLYWYRQILGQGPELLVQFQDESVVDDSQLPKDRFSAERLKGVDSTLKIQPAELGDSAMYLCASSLARGGTDTQYFGPGTRLTVL.

The CDR3 DNA reads as TGTGCCACCAGCCTACTAGCGGGAGGTTACAATGAGCAGTTCTTC. Amino acids: CATSLLAGGYNEQFF. The V gene is TRBV15, the J gene TRBJ2-1; 12 bases are a match to TRBD2. Germline-derived CDR1 and CDR2 are LNHNV and YYDKDF (reference sequence). The V gene end was trimmed by 5 bases and the J gene end by 4 bases; junction bases not matched to a gene: 3. The CDR3 sequence is 15 residues long. The variable domain in full, with the rest retrieved from reference TRBV15 and TRBJ2-1, is DAMVIQNPRYQVTQFGKPVTLSCSQTLNHNVMYWYQQKSSQAPKLLFHYYDKDFNNEADTPDNFQSRRPNTSFCFLDIRSPGLGDTAMYLCATSLLAGGYNEQFFGPGTRLTVL.

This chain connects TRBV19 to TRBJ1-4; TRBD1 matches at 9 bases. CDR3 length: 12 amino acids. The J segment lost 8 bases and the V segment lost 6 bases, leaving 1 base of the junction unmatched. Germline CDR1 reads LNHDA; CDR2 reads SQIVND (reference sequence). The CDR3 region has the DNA TGTGCCAGTAGAGACAGGGGGGAAAAACTGTTTTTT. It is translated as CASRDRGEKLFF. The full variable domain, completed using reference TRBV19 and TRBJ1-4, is DGGITQSPKYLFRKEGQNVTLSCEQNLNHDAMYWYRQDPGQGLRLIYYSQIVNDFQKGDIAEGYSVSREKKESFPLTVTSAQKNPTAFYLCASRDRGEKLFFGSGTQLSVL.

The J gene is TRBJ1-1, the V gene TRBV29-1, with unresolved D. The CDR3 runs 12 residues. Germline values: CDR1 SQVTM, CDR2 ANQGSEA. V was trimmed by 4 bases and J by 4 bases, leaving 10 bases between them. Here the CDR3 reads CSVGSVATEAFF. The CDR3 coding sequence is TGCAGCGTTGGTTCCGTGGCCACTGAAGCTTTCTTT.

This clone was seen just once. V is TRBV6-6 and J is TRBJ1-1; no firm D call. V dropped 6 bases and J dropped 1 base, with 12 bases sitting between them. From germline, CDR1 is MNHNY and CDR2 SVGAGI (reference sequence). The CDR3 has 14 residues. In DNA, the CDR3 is TGTGCCAGCAGACTCCTTGAACCGAACACTGAAGCTTTCTTT. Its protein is CASRLLEPNTEAFF.

CDR3 protein: CASSQDWTGGLTNYGYTF. CDR3 bases: TGCGCCAGCAGCCAAGACTGGACAGGGGGCCTTACTAACTATGGCTACACCTTC. V gene TRBV4-1 combines with J gene TRBJ1-2, with 11 nucleotides matching TRBD1. With V trimmed by 0 bases and J by 0 bases, 6 bases remained unmatched. Per the germline V gene, CDR1 is MGHRA and CDR2 is YSYEKL. CDR3 length: 18 amino acids.

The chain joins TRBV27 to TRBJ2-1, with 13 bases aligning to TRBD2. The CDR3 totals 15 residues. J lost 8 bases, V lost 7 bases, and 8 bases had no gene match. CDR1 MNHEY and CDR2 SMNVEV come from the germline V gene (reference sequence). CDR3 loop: CASKRTSGGFHEQFF. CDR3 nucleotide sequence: TGTGCCAGCAAGCGGACTAGCGGGGGTTTCCATGAGCAGTTCTTC.

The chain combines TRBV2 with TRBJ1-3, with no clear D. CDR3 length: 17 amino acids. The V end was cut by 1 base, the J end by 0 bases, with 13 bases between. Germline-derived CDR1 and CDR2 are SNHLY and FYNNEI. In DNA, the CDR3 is TGTGCCAGCAGTGAAGTCGGGATACTTCGCTCTGGAAACACCATATATTTT. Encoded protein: CASSEVGILRSGNTIYF.